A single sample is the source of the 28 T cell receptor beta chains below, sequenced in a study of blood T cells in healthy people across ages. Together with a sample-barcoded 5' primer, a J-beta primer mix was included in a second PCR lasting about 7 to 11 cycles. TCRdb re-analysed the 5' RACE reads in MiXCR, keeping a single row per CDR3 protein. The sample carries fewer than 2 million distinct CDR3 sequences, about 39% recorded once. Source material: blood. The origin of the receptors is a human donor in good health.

CDR3 nucleotide sequence: TGTGCCAGCAGTGGATTTCTTGGGGGTAGAGAGCAGTTCTTC. It encodes CASSGFLGGREQFF. This chain links TRBV6-5 with TRBJ2-1, with D tentatively TRBD1 or TRBD2 (5 bases each). The CDR3 length is 14 residues. Germline CDR1 MNHEY, CDR2 SVGAGI. V lost 5 bases and J lost 10, with 18 bases in between.

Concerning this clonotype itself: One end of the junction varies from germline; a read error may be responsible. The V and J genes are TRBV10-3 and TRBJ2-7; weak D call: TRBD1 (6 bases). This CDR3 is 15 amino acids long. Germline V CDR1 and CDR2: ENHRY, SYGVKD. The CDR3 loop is CAIREGVTSSYEQYF. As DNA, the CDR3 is TGTGCCATCCGTGAGGGGGTTACTAGCTCCTACGAGCAGTACTTC.

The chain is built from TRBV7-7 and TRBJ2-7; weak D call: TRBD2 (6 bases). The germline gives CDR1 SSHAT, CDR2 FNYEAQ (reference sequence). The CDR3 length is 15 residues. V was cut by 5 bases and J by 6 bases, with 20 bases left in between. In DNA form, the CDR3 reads TGTGCCAGCAGCAGTGGGGGACCGGGGGTCGCCGAGCAGTACTTC. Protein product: CASSSGGPGVAEQYF.

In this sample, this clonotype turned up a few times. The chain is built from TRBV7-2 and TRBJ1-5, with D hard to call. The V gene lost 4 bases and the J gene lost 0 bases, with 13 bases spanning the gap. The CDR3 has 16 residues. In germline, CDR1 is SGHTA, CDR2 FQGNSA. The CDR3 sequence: CASSSDASYSNQPQHF. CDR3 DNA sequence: TGTGCCAGCAGCTCGGACGCAAGTTATAGCAATCAGCCCCAGCATTTT. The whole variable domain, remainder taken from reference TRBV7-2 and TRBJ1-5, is GAGVSQSPSNKVTEKGKDVELRCDPISGHTALYWYRQSLGQGLEFLIYFQGNSAPDKSGLPSDRFSAERTGGSVSTLTIQRTQQEDSAVYLCASSSDASYSNQPQHFGDGTRLSIL.

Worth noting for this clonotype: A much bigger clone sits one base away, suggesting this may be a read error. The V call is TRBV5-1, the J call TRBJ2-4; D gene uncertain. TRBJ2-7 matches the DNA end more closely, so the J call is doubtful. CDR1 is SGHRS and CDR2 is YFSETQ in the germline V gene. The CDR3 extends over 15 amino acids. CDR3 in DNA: TGCGCCAACAGCTTGGAAGGGAATGGTGACTACGAGCAGTACTTC. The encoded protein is CANSLEGNGDYEQYF.

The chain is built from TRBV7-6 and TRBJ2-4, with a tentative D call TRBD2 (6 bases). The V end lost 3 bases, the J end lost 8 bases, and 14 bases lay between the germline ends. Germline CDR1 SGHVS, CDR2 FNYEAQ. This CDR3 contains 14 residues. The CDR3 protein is CASSLVSGGHIQYF. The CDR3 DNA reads TGTGCCAGCAGCTTGGTATCCGGAGGGCACATTCAGTACTTC.

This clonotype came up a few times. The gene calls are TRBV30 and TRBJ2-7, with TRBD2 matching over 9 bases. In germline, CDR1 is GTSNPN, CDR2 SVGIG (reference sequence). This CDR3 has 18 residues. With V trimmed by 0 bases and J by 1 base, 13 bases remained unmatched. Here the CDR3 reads CAWSVRRGGISGSYEQYF. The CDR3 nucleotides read TGTGCCTGGAGTGTACGGCGGGGGGGCATTTCTGGGTCCTACGAGCAGTACTTC.

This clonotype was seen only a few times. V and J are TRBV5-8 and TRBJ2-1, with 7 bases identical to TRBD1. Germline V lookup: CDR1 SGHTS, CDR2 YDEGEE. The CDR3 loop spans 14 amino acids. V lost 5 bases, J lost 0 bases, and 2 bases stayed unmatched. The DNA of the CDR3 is TGTGCCAGCAGGCAGGGGGTCTCCTACAATGAGCAGTTCTTC. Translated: CASRQGVSYNEQFF.

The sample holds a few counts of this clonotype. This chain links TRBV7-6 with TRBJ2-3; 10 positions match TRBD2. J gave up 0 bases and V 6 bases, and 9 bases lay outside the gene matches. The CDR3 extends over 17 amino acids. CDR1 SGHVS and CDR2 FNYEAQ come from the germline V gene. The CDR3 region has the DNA TGTGCCAGCAGTGGACTAGCGGCCCGCTCTAGCACAGATACGCAGTATTTT. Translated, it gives CASSGLAARSSTDTQYF.

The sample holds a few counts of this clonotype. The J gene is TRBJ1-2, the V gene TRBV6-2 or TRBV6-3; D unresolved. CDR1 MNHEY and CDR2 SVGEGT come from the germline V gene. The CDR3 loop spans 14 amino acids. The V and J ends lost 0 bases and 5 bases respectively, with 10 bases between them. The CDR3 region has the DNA TGTGCCAGCAGTTACTCAGGACTGGAATATGGCTACACCTTC. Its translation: CASSYSGLEYGYTF.

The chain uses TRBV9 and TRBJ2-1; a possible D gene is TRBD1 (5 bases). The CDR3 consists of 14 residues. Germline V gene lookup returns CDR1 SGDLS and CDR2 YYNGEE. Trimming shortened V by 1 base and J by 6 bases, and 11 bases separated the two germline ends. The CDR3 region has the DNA TGTGCCAGCAGCGTACCTCAAGGGGTCAATGAGCAGTTCTTC. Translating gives CASSVPQGVNEQFF.

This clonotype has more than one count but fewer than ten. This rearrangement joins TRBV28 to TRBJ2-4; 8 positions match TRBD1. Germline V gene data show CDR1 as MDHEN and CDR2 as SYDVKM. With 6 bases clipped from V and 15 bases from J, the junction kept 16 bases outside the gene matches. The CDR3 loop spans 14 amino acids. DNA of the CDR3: TGTGCCAGCAGGGCTCCGGGACAGGTCTTGAAGATGTACTTC. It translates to CASRAPGQVLKMYF.

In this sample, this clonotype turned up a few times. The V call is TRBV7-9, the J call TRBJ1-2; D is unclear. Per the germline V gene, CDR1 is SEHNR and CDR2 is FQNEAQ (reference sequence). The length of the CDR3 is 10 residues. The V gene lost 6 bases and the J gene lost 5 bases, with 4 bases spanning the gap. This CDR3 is CASRQYGYTF. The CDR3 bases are TGTGCCAGCAGACAATATGGCTACACCTTC.

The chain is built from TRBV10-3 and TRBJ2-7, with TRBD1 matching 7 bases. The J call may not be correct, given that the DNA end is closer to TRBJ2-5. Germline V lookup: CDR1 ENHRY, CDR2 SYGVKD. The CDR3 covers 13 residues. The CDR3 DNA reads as TGTGCCATCAACGACAGGGATCAAGAGACCCAGTACTTC. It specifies CAINDRDQETQYF.

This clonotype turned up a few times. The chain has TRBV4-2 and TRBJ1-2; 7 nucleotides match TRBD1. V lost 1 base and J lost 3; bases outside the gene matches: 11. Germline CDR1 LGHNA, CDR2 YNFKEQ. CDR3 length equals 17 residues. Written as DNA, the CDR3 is TGTGCCAGCAGCCAAGTAGGGAGGGACAGCCGGTACTATGGCTACACCTTC. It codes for CASSQVGRDSRYYGYTF.

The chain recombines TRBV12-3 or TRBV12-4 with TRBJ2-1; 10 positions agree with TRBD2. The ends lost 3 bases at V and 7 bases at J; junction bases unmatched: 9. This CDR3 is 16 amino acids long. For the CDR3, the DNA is TGTGCCAGCAGTTTCTCCAGCGGGGGGGCATCGAATGAGCAGTTCTTC. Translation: CASSFSSGGASNEQFF.

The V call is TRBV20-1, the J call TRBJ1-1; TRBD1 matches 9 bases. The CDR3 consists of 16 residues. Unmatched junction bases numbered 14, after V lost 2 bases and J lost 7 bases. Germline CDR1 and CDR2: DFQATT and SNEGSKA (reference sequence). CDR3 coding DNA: TGCAGTGCTAGACCTAGCCCCGGGACAGGGATTAATGAAGCTTTCTTT. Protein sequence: CSARPSPGTGINEAFF.

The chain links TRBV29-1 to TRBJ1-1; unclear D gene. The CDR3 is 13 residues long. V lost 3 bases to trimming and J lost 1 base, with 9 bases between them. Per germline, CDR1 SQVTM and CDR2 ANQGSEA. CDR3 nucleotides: TGCAGCGTTGATCCCCGGGGGAACACTGAAGCTTTCTTT. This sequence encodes CSVDPRGNTEAFF. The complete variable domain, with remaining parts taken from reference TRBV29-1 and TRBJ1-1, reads SAVISQKPSRDICQRGTSLTIQCQVDSQVTMMFWYRQQPGQSLTLIATANQGSEATYESGFVIDKFPISRPNLTFSTLTVSNMSPEDSSIYLCSVDPRGNTEAFFGQGTRLTVV.

The CDR3, as DNA: TGTGCCATCAGTGAGTGGGCCGATCACGAGCAGTACTTC. Amino acids: CAISEWADHEQYF. V and J are TRBV10-3 and TRBJ2-7; D is unclear. V lost 1 base and J lost 5, with 9 bases in between. Germline CDR1 is ENHRY and CDR2 is SYGVKD. This CDR3 spans 13 amino acids.

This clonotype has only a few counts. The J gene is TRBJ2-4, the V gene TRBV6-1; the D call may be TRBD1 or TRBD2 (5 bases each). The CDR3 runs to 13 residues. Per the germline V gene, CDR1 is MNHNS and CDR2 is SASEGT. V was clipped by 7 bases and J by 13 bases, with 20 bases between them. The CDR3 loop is CASILRDGPEQYF. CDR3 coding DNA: TGTGCCAGCATCCTCCGGGACGGGCCGGAGCAGTACTTC.

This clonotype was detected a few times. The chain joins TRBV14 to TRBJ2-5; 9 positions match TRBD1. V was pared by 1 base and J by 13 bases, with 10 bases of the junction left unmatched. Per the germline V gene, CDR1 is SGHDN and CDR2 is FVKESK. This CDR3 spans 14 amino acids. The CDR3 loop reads CASSQAGTGLRRYF. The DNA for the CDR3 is TGTGCCAGCAGCCAAGCAGGGACAGGGTTAAGGAGGTACTTC.

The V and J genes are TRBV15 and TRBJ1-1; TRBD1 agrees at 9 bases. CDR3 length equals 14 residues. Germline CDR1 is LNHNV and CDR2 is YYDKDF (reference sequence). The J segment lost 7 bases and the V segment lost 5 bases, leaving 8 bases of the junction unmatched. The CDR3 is CATSYGTGRVEAFF. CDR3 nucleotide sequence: TGTGCCACCAGCTACGGGACAGGGAGAGTTGAAGCTTTCTTT.

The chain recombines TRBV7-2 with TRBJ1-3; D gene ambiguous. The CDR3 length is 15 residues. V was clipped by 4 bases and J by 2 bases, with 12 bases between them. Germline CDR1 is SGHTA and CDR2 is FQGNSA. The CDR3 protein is CASSSSPGPGNTIYF. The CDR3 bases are TGTGCCAGCAGCTCGTCTCCCGGCCCTGGAAACACCATATATTTT.

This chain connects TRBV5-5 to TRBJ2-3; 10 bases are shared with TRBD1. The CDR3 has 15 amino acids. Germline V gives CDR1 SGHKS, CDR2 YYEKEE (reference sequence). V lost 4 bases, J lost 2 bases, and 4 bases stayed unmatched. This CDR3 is CASSVGTGDTDTQYF. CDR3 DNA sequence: TGTGCCAGCAGCGTCGGGACAGGGGACACAGATACGCAGTATTTT.

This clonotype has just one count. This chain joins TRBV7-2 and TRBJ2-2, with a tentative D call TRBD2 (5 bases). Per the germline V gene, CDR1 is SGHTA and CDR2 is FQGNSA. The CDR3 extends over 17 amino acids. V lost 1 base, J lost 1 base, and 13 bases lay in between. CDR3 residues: CASSLESGYVNTGELFF. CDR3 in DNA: TGTGCCAGCAGCTTAGAGTCGGGGTACGTGAACACCGGGGAGCTGTTTTTT.

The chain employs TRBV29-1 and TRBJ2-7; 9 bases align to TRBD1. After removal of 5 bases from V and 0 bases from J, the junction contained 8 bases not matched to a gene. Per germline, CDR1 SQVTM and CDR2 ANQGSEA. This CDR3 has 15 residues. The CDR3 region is CSVLSGTGSSYEQYF. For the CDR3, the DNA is TGCAGCGTTCTCTCTGGGACAGGGAGCTCCTACGAGCAGTACTTC.

The CDR3 nucleotides are TGTGCCAGCAGCCAAAACCGGGACGCTGTGGATAATTCACCCCTCCACTTT. Its translation: CASSQNRDAVDNSPLHF. This chain uses TRBV7-8 with TRBJ1-6; perhaps TRBD1 as D (5 bases). Trimming removed 5 bases at V and 5 bases at J, with 19 bases between. CDR1 and CDR2 from the germline V gene are SGHVS and FQNEAQ. CDR3 length: 17 amino acids. Full variable domain (outside the CDR3, taken from reference TRBV7-8 and TRBJ1-6): GAGVSQSPRYKVAKRGQDVALRCDPISGHVSLFWYQQALGQGPEFLTYFQNEAQLDKSGLPSDRFFAERPEGSVSTLKIQRTQQEDSAVYLCASSQNRDAVDNSPLHFGNGTRLTVT.

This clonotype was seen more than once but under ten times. The CDR3 DNA reads as TGCGCCAGCAGCCAAGATTATCGAAGTGGGGCAGATACGCAGTATTTT. This translates into CASSQDYRSGADTQYF. V is TRBV4-3 and J is TRBJ2-3, with no clear D. Between the trimmed V and J ends, which lost 0 bases and 4 bases, there was a span of 14 bases. Per germline, CDR1 LGHNA and CDR2 YSLEER. This CDR3 has 16 amino acids.